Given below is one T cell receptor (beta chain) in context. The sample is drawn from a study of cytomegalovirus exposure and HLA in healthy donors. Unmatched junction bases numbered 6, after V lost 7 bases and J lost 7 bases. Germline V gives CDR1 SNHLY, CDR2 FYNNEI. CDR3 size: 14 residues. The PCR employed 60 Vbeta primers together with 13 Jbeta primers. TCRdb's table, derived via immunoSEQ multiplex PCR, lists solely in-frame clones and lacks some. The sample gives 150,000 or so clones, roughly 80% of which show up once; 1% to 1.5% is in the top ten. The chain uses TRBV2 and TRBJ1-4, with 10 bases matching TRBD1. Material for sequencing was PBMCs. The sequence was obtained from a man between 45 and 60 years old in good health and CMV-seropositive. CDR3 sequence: CASIRQGAAEKLFF. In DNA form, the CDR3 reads TGTGCCAGCATCCGACAGGGGGCAGCTGAAAAACTGTTTTTT.